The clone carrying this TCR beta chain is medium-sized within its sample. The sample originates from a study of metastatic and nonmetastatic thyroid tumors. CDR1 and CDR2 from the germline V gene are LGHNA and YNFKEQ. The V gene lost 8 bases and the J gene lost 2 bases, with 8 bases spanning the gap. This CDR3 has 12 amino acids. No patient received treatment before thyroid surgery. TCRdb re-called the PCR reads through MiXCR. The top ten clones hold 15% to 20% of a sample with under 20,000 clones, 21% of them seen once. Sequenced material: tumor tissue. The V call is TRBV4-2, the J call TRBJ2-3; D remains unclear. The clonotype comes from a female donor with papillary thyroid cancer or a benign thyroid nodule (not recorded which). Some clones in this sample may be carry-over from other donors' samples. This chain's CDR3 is CASGQITDTQYF. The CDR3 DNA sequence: TGTGCCAGCGGGCAGATCACAGATACGCAGTATTTT.